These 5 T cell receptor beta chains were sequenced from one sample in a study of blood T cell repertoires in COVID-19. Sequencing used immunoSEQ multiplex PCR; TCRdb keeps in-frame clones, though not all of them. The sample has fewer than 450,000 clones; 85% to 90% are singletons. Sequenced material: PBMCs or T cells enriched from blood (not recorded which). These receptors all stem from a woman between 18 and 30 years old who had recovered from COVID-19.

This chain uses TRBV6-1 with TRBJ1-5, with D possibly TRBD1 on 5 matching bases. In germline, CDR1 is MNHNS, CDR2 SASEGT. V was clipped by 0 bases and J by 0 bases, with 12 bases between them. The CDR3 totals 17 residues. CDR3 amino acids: CASSEALWGDSNQPQHF. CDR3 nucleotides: TGTGCCAGCAGTGAAGCGCTGTGGGGCGATAGCAATCAGCCCCAGCATTTT.

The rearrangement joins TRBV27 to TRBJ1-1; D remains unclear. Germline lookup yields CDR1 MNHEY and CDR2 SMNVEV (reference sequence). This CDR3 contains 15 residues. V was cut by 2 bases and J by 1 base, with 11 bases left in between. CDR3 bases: TGTGCCAGCAGTTTACGTGAGGGATCGAACACTGAAGCTTTCTTT. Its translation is CASSLREGSNTEAFF.

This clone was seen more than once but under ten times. CDR3 residues: CASRNRNTEAFF. CDR3 sequence (DNA): TGTGCCAGCAGAAACAGGAACACTGAAGCTTTCTTT. J is TRBJ1-1 and V is TRBV28, with unresolved D. CDR3 length equals 12 residues. V shed 6 bases and J shed 1 base, with 6 bases lying between them. The germline gives CDR1 MDHEN, CDR2 SYDVKM.

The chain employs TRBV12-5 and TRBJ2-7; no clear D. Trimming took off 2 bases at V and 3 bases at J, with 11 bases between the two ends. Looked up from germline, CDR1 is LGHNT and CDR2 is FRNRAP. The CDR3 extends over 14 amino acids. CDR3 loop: CASGLSAVIYEQYF. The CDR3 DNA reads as TGTGCTAGTGGTTTGTCTGCGGTAATCTACGAGCAGTACTTC.

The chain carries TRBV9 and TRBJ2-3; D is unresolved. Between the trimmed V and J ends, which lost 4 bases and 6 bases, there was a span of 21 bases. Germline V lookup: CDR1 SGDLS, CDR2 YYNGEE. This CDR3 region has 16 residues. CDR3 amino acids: CASSPPLSRSWDTQYF. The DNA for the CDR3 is TGTGCCAGCAGCCCCCCACTGTCCCGCTCGTGGGATACGCAGTATTTT.